The present entry profiles one T cell receptor beta chain with its context. The data are from a study of blood T cell repertoires in COVID-19. The CDR3 contains 14 residues. Looked up from germline, CDR1 is LNHDA and CDR2 is SQIVND (reference sequence). Deletions cut 6 bases from V and 2 bases from J, with 11 bases between. Sequenced by immunoSEQ multiplex PCR; TCRdb stores in-frame clones only, minus some. The table shows 71,000 or so clones, with approximately 90% occurring only once. Sequenced material: peripheral blood. The chain combines TRBV19 with TRBJ1-3; no firm D call. This clonotype was sampled from a young woman with acute or convalescent COVID-19. CDR3 amino acids: CASSTQSPGNTIYF. The CDR3 bases are TGTGCCAGTAGCACACAGAGTCCTGGAAACACCATATATTTT.